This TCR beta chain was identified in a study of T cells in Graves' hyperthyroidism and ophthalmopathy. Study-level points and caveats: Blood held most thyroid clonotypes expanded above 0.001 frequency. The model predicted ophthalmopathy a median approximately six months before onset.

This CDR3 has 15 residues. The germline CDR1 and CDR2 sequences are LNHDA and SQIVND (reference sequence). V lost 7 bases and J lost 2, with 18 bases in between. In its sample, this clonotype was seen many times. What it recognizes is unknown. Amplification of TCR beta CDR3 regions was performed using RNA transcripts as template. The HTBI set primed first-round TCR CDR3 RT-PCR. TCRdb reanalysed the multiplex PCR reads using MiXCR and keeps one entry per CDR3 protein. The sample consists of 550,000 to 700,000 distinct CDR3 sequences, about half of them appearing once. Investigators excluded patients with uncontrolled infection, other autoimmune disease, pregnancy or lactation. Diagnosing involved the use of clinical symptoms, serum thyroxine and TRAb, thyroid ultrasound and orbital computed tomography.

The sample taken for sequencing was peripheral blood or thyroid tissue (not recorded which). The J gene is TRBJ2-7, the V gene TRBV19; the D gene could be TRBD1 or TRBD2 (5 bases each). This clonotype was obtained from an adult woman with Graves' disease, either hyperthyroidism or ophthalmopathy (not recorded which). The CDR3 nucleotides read TGTGCCAGTACCATAAGCCCAGGGAGTACCTACGAGCAGTACTTC. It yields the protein CASTISPGSTYEQYF.